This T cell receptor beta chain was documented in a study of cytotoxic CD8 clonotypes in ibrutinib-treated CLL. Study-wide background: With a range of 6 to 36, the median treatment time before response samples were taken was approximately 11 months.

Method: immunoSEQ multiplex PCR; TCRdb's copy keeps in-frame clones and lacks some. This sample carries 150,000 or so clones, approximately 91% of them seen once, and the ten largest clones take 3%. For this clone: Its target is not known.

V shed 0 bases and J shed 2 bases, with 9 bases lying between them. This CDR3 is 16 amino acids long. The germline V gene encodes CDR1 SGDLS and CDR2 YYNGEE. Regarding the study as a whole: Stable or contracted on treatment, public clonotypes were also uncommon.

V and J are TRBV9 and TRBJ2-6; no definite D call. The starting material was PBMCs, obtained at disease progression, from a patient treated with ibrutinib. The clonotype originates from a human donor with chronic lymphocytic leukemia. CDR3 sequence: CASSVGTDPGANVLTF. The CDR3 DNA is TGTGCCAGCAGCGTAGGGACCGACCCTGGGGCCAACGTCCTGACTTTC. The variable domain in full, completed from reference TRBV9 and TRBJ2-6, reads DSGVTQTPKHLITATGQRVTLRCSPRSGDLSVYWYQQSLDQGLQFLIQYYNGEERAKGNILERFSAQQFPDLHSELNLSSLELGDSALYFCASSVGTDPGANVLTFGAGSRLTVL.